This T cell receptor beta chain was sequenced for a study of regulatory T cells in long-lasting Graves disease. The V gene's germline CDR1 is MNHEY and CDR2 SVGAGI. The CDR3 totals 20 residues. The time point was: newly diagnosed GD, antithyroid drugs for less than 3 months. PBMCs were the source of the RNA used for TCR sequencing. Of note for this clonotype: Since a much larger clone is just one base distant, this may be a read error.

Researchers made TCR beta libraries by using iRepertoire HTBI primers and running Arm-PCR on CDR3 regions. TCRdb called the multiplex PCR reads again in MiXCR, with one record for every CDR3 protein. Here the sample spans approximately 390,000 distinct CDR3 sequences, 15% to 20% being singletons. This sample also appeared in a second study, on T cells in Graves' hyperthyroidism and ophthalmopathy.

The sequencing used peripheral blood mononuclear cells (PBMCs), collected at new diagnosis, from a patient treated with antithyroid drugs. The V gene is TRBV6-5, the J gene TRBJ2-6; TRBD2 matches 9 bases. This clonotype was obtained from a woman under 30 with Graves disease. The CDR3 bases are TGTGCCAGCAGTTACGAGTGGGCGGGAGGGCCCAAGGATGGGGCCAACGTCCCGACTTTC. This encodes CASSYEWAGGPKDGANVPTF.